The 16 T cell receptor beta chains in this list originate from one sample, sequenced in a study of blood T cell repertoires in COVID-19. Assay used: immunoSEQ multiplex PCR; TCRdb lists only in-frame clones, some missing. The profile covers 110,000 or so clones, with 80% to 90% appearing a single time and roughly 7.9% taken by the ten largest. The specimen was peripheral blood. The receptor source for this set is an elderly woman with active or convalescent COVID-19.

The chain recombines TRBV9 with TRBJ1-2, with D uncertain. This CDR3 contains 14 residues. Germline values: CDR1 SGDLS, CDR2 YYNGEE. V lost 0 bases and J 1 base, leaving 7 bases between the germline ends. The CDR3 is CASSVVSGNYGYTF. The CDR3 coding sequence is TGTGCCAGCAGCGTAGTCTCCGGTAACTATGGCTACACCTTC.

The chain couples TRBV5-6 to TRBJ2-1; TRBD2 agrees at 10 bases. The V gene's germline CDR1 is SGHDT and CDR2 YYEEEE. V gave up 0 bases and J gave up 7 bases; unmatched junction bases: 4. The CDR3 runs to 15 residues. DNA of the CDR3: TGTGCCAGCAGCTTGGGACTAGCGGGCCAGAATGAGCAGTTCTTC. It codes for CASSLGLAGQNEQFF. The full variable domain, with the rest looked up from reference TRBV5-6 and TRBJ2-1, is DAGVTQSPTHLIKTRGQQVTLRCSPKSGHDTVSWYQQALGQGPQFIFQYYEEEERQRGNFPDRFSGHQFPNYSSELNVNALLLGDSALYLCASSLGLAGQNEQFFGPGTRLTVL.

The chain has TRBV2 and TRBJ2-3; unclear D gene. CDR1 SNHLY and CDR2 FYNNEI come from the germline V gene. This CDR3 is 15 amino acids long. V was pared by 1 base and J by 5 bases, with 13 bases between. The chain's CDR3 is CASSEGPRMVDTQYF. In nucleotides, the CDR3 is TGTGCCAGCAGTGAAGGCCCTAGGATGGTAGATACGCAGTATTTT.

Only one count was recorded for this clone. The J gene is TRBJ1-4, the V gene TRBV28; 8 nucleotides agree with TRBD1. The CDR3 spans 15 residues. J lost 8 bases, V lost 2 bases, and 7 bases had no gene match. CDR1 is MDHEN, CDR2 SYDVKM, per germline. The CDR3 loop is CASSLPTGGREKLFF. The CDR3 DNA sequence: TGTGCCAGCAGTTTACCCACAGGGGGGCGCGAAAAACTGTTTTTT.

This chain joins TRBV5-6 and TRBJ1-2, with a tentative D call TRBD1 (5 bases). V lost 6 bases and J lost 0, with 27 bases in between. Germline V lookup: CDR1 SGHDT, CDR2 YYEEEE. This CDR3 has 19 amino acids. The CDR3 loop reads CASITGKTLAGVTNYGYTF. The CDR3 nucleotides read TGTGCCAGCATTACCGGGAAGACACTAGCGGGGGTAACTAACTATGGCTACACCTTC.

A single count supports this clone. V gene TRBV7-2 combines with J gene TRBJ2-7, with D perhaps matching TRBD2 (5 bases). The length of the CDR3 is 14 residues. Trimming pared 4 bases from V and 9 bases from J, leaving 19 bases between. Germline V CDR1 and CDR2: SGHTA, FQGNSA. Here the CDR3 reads CASSSGITSLRQYF. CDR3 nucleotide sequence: TGTGCCAGCAGCTCCGGGATCACGTCCCTCCGGCAGTACTTC.

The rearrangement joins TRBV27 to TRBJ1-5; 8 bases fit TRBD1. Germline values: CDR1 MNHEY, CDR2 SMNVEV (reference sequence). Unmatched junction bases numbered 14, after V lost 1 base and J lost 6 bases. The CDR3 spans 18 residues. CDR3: CASSLFHDRGAVGQPQHF. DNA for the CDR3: TGTGCCAGCAGTTTATTTCACGACAGGGGAGCCGTCGGTCAGCCCCAGCATTTT.

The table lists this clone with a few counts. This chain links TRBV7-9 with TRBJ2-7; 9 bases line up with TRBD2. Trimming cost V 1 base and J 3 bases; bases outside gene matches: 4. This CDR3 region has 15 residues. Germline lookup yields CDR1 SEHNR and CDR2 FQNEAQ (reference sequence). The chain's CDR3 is CASSLGLAGLYEQYF. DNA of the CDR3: TGTGCCAGCAGCTTAGGGCTAGCGGGACTCTACGAGCAGTACTTC.

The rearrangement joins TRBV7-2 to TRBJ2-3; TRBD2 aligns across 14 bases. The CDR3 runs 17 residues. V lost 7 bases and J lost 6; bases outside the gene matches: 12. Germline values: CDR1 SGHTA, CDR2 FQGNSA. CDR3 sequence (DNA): TGTGCCAGCACCCATACTACGACTAGCGGGAGGGCCGATACGCAGTATTTT. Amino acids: CASTHTTTSGRADTQYF.

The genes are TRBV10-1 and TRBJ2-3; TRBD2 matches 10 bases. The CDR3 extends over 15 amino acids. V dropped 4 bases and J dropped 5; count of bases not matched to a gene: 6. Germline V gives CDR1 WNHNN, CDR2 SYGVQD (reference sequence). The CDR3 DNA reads TGCGCCAGCAGTGTGGGCCTAGCGGGAGTAGATACGCAGTATTTT. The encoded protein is CASSVGLAGVDTQYF.

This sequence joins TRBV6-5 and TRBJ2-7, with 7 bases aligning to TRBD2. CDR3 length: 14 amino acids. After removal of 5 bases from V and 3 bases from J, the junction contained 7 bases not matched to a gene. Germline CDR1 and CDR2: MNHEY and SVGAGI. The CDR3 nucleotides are TGTGCCAGCAGTCCGAGCGGGAACCACTACGAGCAGTACTTC. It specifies CASSPSGNHYEQYF.

The CDR3 loop is CASSVVTSGSTDTQYF. The CDR3 nucleotides read TGTGCCAGCAGCGTAGTGACTAGCGGGAGCACAGATACGCAGTATTTT. The chain recombines TRBV9 with TRBJ2-3, with TRBD2 matching 10 bases. This CDR3 spans 16 amino acids. V was pared by 0 bases and J by 0 bases, with 1 base of the junction left unmatched. Per germline, CDR1 SGDLS and CDR2 YYNGEE.

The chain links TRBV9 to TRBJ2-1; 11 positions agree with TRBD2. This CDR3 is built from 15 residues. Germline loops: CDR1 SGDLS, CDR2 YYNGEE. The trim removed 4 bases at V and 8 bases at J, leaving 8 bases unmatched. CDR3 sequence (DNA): TGTGCCAGCAGCTTAATAGCGGGAGGGCCCCATGAGCAGTTCTTC. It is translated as CASSLIAGGPHEQFF.

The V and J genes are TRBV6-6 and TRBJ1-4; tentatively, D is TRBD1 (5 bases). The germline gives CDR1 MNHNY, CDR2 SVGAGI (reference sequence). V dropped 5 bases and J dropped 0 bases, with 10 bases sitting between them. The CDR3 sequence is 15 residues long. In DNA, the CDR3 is TGTGCCAGCAGTCCCAGGGTTGCAACTAATGAAAAACTGTTTTTT. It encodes CASSPRVATNEKLFF.

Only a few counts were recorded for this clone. CDR3 coding DNA: TGTGCCTGGAGTACGACAGTAGTAAACACTGAAGCTTTCTTT. This translates into CAWSTTVVNTEAFF. The chain uses TRBV30 and TRBJ1-1, with a tentative D call TRBD1 (5 bases). Trimming pared 2 bases from V and 2 bases from J, leaving 12 bases between. This CDR3 has 14 amino acids. CDR1 is GTSNPN, CDR2 SVGIG, per germline (reference sequence).

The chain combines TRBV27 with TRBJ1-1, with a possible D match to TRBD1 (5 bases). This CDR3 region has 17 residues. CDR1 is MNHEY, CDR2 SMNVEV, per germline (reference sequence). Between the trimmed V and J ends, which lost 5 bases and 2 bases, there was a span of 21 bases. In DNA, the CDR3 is TGTGCCAGCAGTCCGGTCCTCAGGGTCTCAGCTAACACTGAAGCTTTCTTT. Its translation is CASSPVLRVSANTEAFF.